What follows are 9 T cell receptor beta chains derived from one specimen sequenced in a study of molecular identifiers for immune sequencing clone quantification (dated by TCRdb to the late 2010s). Libraries came from PCR. The sequencer was an Illumina HiSeq 4000. The public reads were run again by TCRdb, first through fastp at Q25 and then through MiXCR, and only productive beta chains were kept. Rows merge per CDR3 protein into single entries with the most common DNA and genes. The sample table holds about 640,000 distinct CDR3 sequences, of which about 20% were seen once. Roughly 0.83% of the sample rests with the top ten. Sequences were obtained from naive CD8+ T cells from blood, with Jurkat cell RNA spiked in. According to the study, the label for this sample's cell subset or site signals: FACS-sorted CD8+CD4-CCR7+CD45RA+ naive T cells. The receptors were sampled from a human donor in good health. Some libraries in this study had Jurkat cell RNA spiked in.

This clonotype turned up a few times. This chain links TRBV13 with TRBJ1-1, with no clear D. The V end lost 4 bases, the J end lost 1 base, and 16 bases lay between the germline ends. Germline CDR1 PRHDT, CDR2 FYEKMQ (reference sequence). The CDR3 totals 16 residues. CDR3 protein: CASSSSYTTWNTEAFF. CDR3 sequence (DNA): TGTGCCAGCAGCTCTTCGTATACTACTTGGAACACTGAAGCTTTCTTT.

This clonotype was recorded at least ten times. The rearrangement joins TRBV20-1 to TRBJ2-2; D gene unclear. The CDR3 is 16 amino acids. V lost 0 bases and J lost 0, with 11 bases in between. CDR1 is DFQATT, CDR2 SNEGSKA, per germline (reference sequence). CDR3 bases: TGCAGTGCTAGAGATTACGCGAACGCGAACACCGGGGAGCTGTTTTTT. It codes for CSARDYANANTGELFF.

CDR3 loop: CASSPLWSHVAYGALRLDTQYF. The CDR3 DNA reads TGTGCCAGCAGCCCCTTGTGGTCCCATGTGGCGTACGGGGCACTTCGGCTGGATACGCAGTATTTT. V usage is TRBV6-5 and J usage is TRBJ2-3; D possibly matches TRBD1 or TRBD2 (5 bases each). The CDR3 covers 22 residues. The germline gives CDR1 MNHEY, CDR2 SVGAGI. V was clipped by 6 bases and J by 6 bases, with 40 bases between them.

On this clonotype: This likely comes from a read error, as the CDR3 has no conserved phenylalanine or tryptophan at its end. The CDR3 spells CASSYSGQPYEQYS. Written as DNA, the CDR3 is TGTGCCAGCAGCTATTCGGGACAGCCCTACGAGCAGTACTCC. This chain links TRBV6-2 or TRBV6-3 with TRBJ2-7, with TRBD1 matching over 7 bases. This CDR3 contains 14 residues. The germline V gene has CDR1 MNHEY and CDR2 SVGEGT. V was pared by 6 bases and J by 2 bases, with 7 bases of the junction left unmatched.

This chain joins TRBV19 and TRBJ1-1; a weak D match, TRBD1 (5 bases). This CDR3 has 14 residues. V lost 5 bases and J lost 4, with 14 bases in between. Germline CDR1 is LNHDA and CDR2 is SQIVND (reference sequence). This CDR3 reads CASSSRGYGTEAFF. CDR3 DNA: TGTGCCAGTAGTTCAAGGGGTTATGGCACTGAAGCTTTCTTT.

V is TRBV6-5 and J is TRBJ2-7, with 8 bases matching TRBD1. CDR3 length: 15 residues. Germline CDR1 reads MNHEY; CDR2 reads SVGAGI. V gave up 0 bases and J gave up 6 bases; unmatched junction bases: 7. The CDR3 DNA follows: TGTGCCAGCAGTTACTCCGGCAGGGGGCTCAGCGAGCAGTACTTC. Translation: CASSYSGRGLSEQYF.

In regard to this clonotype: The conserved final phenylalanine or tryptophan is absent from the CDR3, which likely points to a read error. CDR3 residues: CASNPRLGFREQYL. The CDR3 DNA reads TGTGCCAGCAATCCGAGACTGGGGTTTCGGGAGCAGTACCTC. V and J are TRBV2 and TRBJ2-7; no definite D call. From germline, CDR1 is SNHLY and CDR2 FYNNEI. The V end lost 7 bases, the J end lost 7 bases, and 20 bases lay between the germline ends. The CDR3 is 14 residues long.

There are many counts of this clonotype. The CDR3 DNA follows: TGCAGTGCCCGGGACACCGTCTCCTACGAGCAGTACTTC. Translating it yields CSARDTVSYEQYF. The chain combines TRBV20-1 with TRBJ2-7; a weak D match, TRBD1 (6 bases). Trimming pared 6 bases from V and 0 bases from J, leaving 12 bases between. Germline values: CDR1 DFQATT, CDR2 SNEGSKA (reference sequence). The CDR3 length is 13 residues.

The chain joins TRBV12-3 or TRBV12-4 to TRBJ1-1; 9 bases align to TRBD1. With V trimmed by 7 bases and J by 12 bases, 12 bases remained unmatched. The CDR3 sequence is 13 residues long. In nucleotides, the CDR3 is TGTGCCAGCACCACCGGGACAGGGCTTAATCCTTTCTTT. Its translation is CASTTGTGLNPFF.